The present T cell receptor beta chain was sequenced within a study of CD8+ T cells in alopecia areata. Study information: Administration of oral tofacitinib to treated patients was at 5 to 10 mg twice daily. Severity scores in treated patients reflected the percentage of scalp affected. Treatment with tofacitinib (6 to 18 months) was followed by 6 months off drug.

This clone was seen a few times. Reverse transcription of extracted RNA yielded cDNA, which provided the sequencing template. Sequenced by immunoSEQ multiplex PCR; TCRdb stores in-frame clones only, minus some. The repertoire includes some 88,000 clones, 40% to 50% of them detected once, and around 19% sits in the top ten. Unmatched junction bases numbered 7, after V lost 5 bases and J lost 6 bases. This CDR3 spans 15 amino acids. Germline-derived CDR1 and CDR2 are SEHNR and FQNEAQ (reference sequence). As for treatment: oral pan-JAK inhibitor, 5-10 mg twice daily. Sequencing was performed on CD8+ T cells sorted from blood, taken at week 24, from a patient treated with tofacitinib. The chain joins TRBV7-9 to TRBJ2-1; TRBD2 matches 10 bases. This receptor was taken from a human donor with alopecia areata. CDR3 amino acids: CASSTASGRSNEQFF. The DNA for the CDR3 is TGTGCCAGCAGCACCGCTAGCGGGAGATCCAATGAGCAGTTCTTC.